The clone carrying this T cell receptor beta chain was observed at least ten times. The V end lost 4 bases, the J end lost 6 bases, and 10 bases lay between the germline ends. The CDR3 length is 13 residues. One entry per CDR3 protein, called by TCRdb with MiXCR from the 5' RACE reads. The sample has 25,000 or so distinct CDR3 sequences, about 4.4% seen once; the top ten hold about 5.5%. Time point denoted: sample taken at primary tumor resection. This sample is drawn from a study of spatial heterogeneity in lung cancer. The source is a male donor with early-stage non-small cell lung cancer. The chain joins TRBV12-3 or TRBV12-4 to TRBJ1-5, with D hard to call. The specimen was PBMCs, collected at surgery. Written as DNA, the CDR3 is TGTGCCAGCAGTTCGGGGTCTGGTCAGCCCCAGCATTTT. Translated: CASSSGSGQPQHF.